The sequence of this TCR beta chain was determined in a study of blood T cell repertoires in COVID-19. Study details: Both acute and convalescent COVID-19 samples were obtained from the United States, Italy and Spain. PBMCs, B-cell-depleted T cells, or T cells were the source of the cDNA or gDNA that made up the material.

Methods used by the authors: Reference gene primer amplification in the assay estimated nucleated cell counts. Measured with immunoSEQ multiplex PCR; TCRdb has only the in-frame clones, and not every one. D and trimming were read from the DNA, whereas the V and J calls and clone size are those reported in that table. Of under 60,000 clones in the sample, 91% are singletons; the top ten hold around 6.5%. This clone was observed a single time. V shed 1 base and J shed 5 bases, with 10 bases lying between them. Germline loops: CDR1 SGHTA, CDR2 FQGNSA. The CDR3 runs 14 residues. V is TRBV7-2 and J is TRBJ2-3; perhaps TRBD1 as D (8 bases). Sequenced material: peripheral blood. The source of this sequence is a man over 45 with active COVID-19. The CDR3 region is CASSLDRGGDTQYF. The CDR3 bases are TGTGCCAGCAGCTTAGACAGGGGGGGAGATACGCAGTATTTT.